This T cell receptor beta chain is from a study of spatial heterogeneity in lung cancer. TCRdb re-analysed the 5' RACE reads in MiXCR, keeping a single row per CDR3 protein. Counted here are about 94,000 distinct CDR3 sequences, less than 20% occurring once; the ten biggest clones make up 21%. This clonotype is medium-sized (0.01 to 0.1%) by share. Time point indicated: blood at routine non-recurrence follow-up after resection. Per the germline V gene, CDR1 is MNHEY and CDR2 is SVGAGI. V lost 5 bases and J lost 0, with 19 bases in between. The CDR3 has 17 residues. The TCR was taken from a male donor with early-stage non-small cell lung cancer. The rearrangement joins TRBV6-5 to TRBJ1-1; D gene uncertain. Sequencing was performed on PBMCs, taken at follow-up. The CDR3 DNA sequence: TGTGCCAGCAGTCCTTACTCCTTGCACAGAATGAACACTGAAGCTTTCTTT. Translated: CASSPYSLHRMNTEAFF.